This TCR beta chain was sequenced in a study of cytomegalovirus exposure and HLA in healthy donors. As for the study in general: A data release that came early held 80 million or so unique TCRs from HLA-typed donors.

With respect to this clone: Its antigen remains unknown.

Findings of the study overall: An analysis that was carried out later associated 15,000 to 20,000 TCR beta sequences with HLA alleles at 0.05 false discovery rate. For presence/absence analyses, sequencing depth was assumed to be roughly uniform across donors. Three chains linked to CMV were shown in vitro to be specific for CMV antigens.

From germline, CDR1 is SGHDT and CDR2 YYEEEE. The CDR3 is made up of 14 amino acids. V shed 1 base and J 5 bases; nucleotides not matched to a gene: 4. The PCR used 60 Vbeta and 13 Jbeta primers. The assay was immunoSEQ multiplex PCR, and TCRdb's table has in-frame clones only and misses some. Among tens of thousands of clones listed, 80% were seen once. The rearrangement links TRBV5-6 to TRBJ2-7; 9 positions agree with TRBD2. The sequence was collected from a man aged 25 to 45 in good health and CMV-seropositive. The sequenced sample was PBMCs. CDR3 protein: CASSLTSGSHEQYF. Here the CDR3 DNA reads TGTGCCAGCAGCTTGACTAGCGGGTCCCACGAGCAGTACTTC.